These T cell receptor beta chains were read from a single sample in a study of T cell changes during pregnancy in multiple sclerosis. The protocol was immunoSEQ multiplex PCR, while the TCRdb copy is restricted to in-frame clones and leaves out a portion. This table has 10,000 to 15,000 clones, roughly 90% appearing once. The sequences come from CD8+ T cells from peripheral blood mononuclear cells, collected after pregnancy. Every receptor here comes from a female donor in good health, enrolled as a control in a pregnancy study. CDR3s include the opening cysteine and the closing phenylalanine or tryptophan. D genes are given only for firm matches. Clone size is given for some rows only: seen once, a few or many times, or a class if the clone is expanded.

>.|TRBJ1-2|.|TRBV15
TGTGCCACCAGCAGACGATTTGGGCAGAACTATGGCTACACCTTC
CATSRRFGQNYGYTF
>.|TRBJ1-4|TRBD1|TRBV7-9
TGTGCCAGCAGCTTACAGGGGGCAACTAATGAAAAACTGTTTTTT
CASSLQGATNEKLFF
>once|TRBJ1-1|TRBD1|TRBV19
TGTGCCAGTAGTATAGGGACAGGGCTCACTGAAGCTTTCTTT
CASSIGTGLTEAFF
>.|TRBJ2-5|TRBD1|TRBV29-1
TGCAGCGTTGAACCCCGGACAGGGGCCCAAGAGACCCGGTACTTC
CSVEPRTGAQETRYF
>.|TRBJ1-2|.|TRBV7-2
TGTGCCAGCAGCTTAGCCCAGGGTGGTTGGCCATATGGCTACACCTTC
CASSLAQGGWPYGYTF
>once|TRBJ1-1|.|TRBV6-1
TGTGCCAGCAGTGGAGAGCCTTTGGAAGCTTTCTTT
CASSGEPLEAFF
>.|TRBJ2-3|.|TRBV25-1
TGTGCCAGCAGTGAAAGGGTAGCGCGGGATAGCACAGATACGCAGTATTTT
CASSERVARDSTDTQYF
>.|TRBJ1-6|TRBD1|TRBV6-1
TGTGCCAGCAGCGACAGGGGCAACTATAATTCACCCCTCCACTTT
CASSDRGNYNSPLHF
>.|TRBJ2-7|.|TRBV27
TGTGCCAGCAGTTTATCCCCACCCGGCGAGCAGTACTTC
CASSLSPPGEQYF
>.|TRBJ1-2|.|TRBV27
TGTGCCAGCAGTTCCCAGGGAGGAGCTAACTATGGCTACACCTTC
CASSSQGGANYGYTF
>once|TRBJ2-7|TRBD2|TRBV2
TGTGCCAGCAGTACCGTAGCGGGGGGAAGCTCCTACGAGCAGTACTTC
CASSTVAGGSSYEQYF
>.|TRBJ2-1|.|TRBV27
TGTGCCAGCAGTACGAGACTACAGCACAATGAGCAGTTCTTC
CASSTRLQHNEQFF
>.|TRBJ2-5|.|TRBV27
TGTGCCAGCACCCTCCCGGGGAGTGAAGAGACCCAGTACTTC
CASTLPGSEETQYF
>.|TRBJ2-3|TRBD2|TRBV28
TGTGCCAGCACTCTAAGGGGGATTGCGGGGGGAACAGATACGCAGTATTTT
CASTLRGIAGGTDTQYF
>.|TRBJ1-4|.|TRBV7-9
TGTGCCAGCAGCTTGGGGCAGCCTAATGAAAAACTGTTTTTT
CASSLGQPNEKLFF
>.|TRBJ2-7|.|TRBV5-4
TGTGCCAGCAGCTTGGACAGGAGCTCCTACGAGCAGTACTTC
CASSLDRSSYEQYF
>few|TRBJ1-5|.|TRBV30
TGTGCCTGGAGTGATGGGCGTAGCAATCAGCCCCAGCATTTT
CAWSDGRSNQPQHF
>.|TRBJ2-1|TRBD1|TRBV6-5
TGTGCCAGCAGTTCCGTTCAGACAGGGGCCTACAATGAGCAGTTCTTC
CASSSVQTGAYNEQFF
>.|TRBJ2-7|.|TRBV4-1
TGCGCCAGCAGCCAAGATTTAGCGGCGATCTACGAGCAGTACTTC
CASSQDLAAIYEQYF
>.|TRBJ2-7|.|TRBV2
TGTGCCAGCCTTCGGCGGGGCTACGAGCAGTACTTC
CASLRRGYEQYF
>few|TRBJ2-1|.|TRBV5-4
TGTGCCAGCAGCGACAACCTCGACAATGAGCAGTTCTTC
CASSDNLDNEQFF
>.|TRBJ1-2|TRBD1|TRBV27
TGTGCCAGCAGAGGACAGGCCAACTATGGCTACACCTTC
CASRGQANYGYTF
>.|TRBJ2-7|.|TRBV27
TGTGCCAGCAGTTTAGCCCATGGACAGTACGAGCAGTACTTC
CASSLAHGQYEQYF